The 11 T cell receptor beta chains listed next were all sequenced from one sample in a study of CD8 T cells in ankylosing spondylitis. Each CDR3 protein is one row after TCRdb ran MiXCR on the 5' RACE reads. The table has about 310,000 distinct CDR3 sequences, around 21% seen once. Source material: blood, either unsorted or a sorted T cell fraction (not recorded which). These receptors all come from a female donor with ankylosing spondylitis or in good health (not recorded which).

This sequence joins TRBV27 and TRBJ2-1; D is unclear. Germline-derived CDR1 and CDR2 are MNHEY and SMNVEV (reference sequence). The CDR3 spans 16 residues. Trimming cost V 6 bases and J 4 bases, with 19 bases left between them. The CDR3: CASSFATAGGYNEQFF. The CDR3, as DNA: TGTGCCAGCAGCTTTGCGACTGCTGGTGGATACAATGAGCAGTTCTTC.

This clonotype was seen many times. The chain uses TRBV29-1 and TRBJ2-1; 11 nucleotides agree with TRBD2. The CDR3 spans 15 residues. The germline gives CDR1 SQVTM, CDR2 ANQGSEA. V gave up 7 bases and J gave up 6 bases; unmatched junction bases: 11. The CDR3: CSGYDSGRALNEQFF. As DNA, the CDR3 is TGCAGCGGATACGATAGCGGGAGGGCCCTCAATGAGCAGTTCTTC.

This clonotype has only a few counts. This sequence joins TRBV12-3 or TRBV12-4 and TRBJ2-1; no firm D call. The CDR3 spans 16 residues. Deletions cut 3 bases from V and 3 bases from J, with 15 bases between. The DNA of the CDR3 is TGTGCCAGCAGTTTCCTCGCCCCTACGCTCTACAATGAGCAGTTCTTC. Translated, it gives CASSFLAPTLYNEQFF.

This clonotype has only a few counts. V usage is TRBV29-1 and J usage is TRBJ1-2; no clear D. The CDR3 covers 14 residues. V dropped 5 bases and J dropped 6 bases, with 19 bases sitting between them. Per the germline V gene, CDR1 is SQVTM and CDR2 is ANQGSEA. CDR3 amino acids: CSVPLKGGRHGYTF. Here the CDR3 DNA reads TGCAGCGTTCCCTTGAAAGGCGGTAGGCATGGCTACACCTTC.

This clonotype was counted between two and nine times. The chain joins TRBV24-1 to TRBJ2-7; D possibly corresponds to TRBD1 (6 bases). CDR3 length: 14 residues. Germline V gene sequence: CDR1 KGHDR, CDR2 SFDVKD. The V end lost 12 bases, the J end lost 3 bases, and 20 bases lay between the germline ends. The CDR3 region is CALHRVNGIYEQYF. The CDR3 bases are TGTGCCTTACACAGGGTCAATGGGATCTACGAGCAGTACTTC.

The chain employs TRBV9 and TRBJ2-7; 8 bases are shared with TRBD2. Germline lookup yields CDR1 SGDLS and CDR2 YYNGEE. V trimming: 3 bases; J trimming: 2 bases; junction bases outside the gene matches: 4. The CDR3 extends over 14 amino acids. The CDR3 region is CASSELAAPYEQYF. The CDR3 bases are TGTGCCAGCAGCGAACTAGCGGCTCCCTACGAGCAGTACTTC.

The chain employs TRBV28 and TRBJ2-1, with TRBD2 matching 7 bases. V shed 5 bases and J 6 bases; nucleotides not matched to a gene: 13. Per germline, CDR1 MDHEN and CDR2 SYDVKM. The CDR3 totals 16 residues. CDR3 sequence reads: CASSPPGGLGGNEQFF. Written as DNA, the CDR3 is TGTGCCAGCAGTCCGCCCGGGGGGTTGGGGGGCAATGAGCAGTTCTTC.

As concerns this clonotype: A much larger clone sits a single nucleotide away, making a read error possible. The chain employs TRBV28 and TRBJ1-5; D gene unclear. CDR3 length: 12 residues. Per the germline V gene, CDR1 is MDHEN and CDR2 is SYDVKM. Trimming pared 5 bases from V and 0 bases from J, leaving 2 bases between. The CDR3 region has the DNA TGTGCCAGCAGTGTTAGCAATCAGCCCCAGCATTTT. Its protein is CASSVSNQPQHF.

This clonotype was detected only a few times. V gene TRBV20-1 combines with J gene TRBJ2-7; D may correspond to TRBD1 or TRBD2 (5 bases each). Deletions cut 4 bases from V and 3 bases from J, with 16 bases between. The CDR3 totals 14 residues. Germline CDR1 and CDR2: DFQATT and SNEGSKA (reference sequence). The CDR3 nucleotides are TGCAGTGCTATCAGGGCGGGTAATCACTACGAGCAGTACTTC. Residues: CSAIRAGNHYEQYF.

J is TRBJ2-7 and V is TRBV6-1; 7 bases match TRBD2. The ends lost 8 bases at V and 2 bases at J; junction bases unmatched: 12. Germline CDR1 MNHNS, CDR2 SASEGT. The CDR3 runs to 15 residues. The CDR3 region is CASGLSRDYPYEQYF. As DNA, the CDR3 is TGTGCCAGCGGCCTGAGCAGGGACTATCCCTACGAGCAGTACTTC.

This clonotype has a handful of counts. The chain couples TRBV20-1 to TRBJ2-4; weak D call: TRBD2 (5 bases). Germline V CDR1 and CDR2: DFQATT, SNEGSKA (reference sequence). Trimming cost V 3 bases and J 1 base, with 13 bases left between them. This CDR3 is built from 15 residues. CDR3: CSARGPGMAKNIQYF. The DNA of the CDR3 is TGCAGTGCTAGGGGCCCGGGGATGGCCAAAAACATTCAGTACTTC.